This T cell receptor (beta chain) was profiled in a study of CD8 T cells in ankylosing spondylitis. Study outcomes and limitations: Several of the motif variants were reported before in synovial fluid and blood from reactive arthritis.

This clonotype came up many times. Antigen: not known. CDR3 length: 15 residues. Trimming took off 5 bases at V and 7 bases at J, with 17 bases between the two ends. Germline CDR1 and CDR2: SGHAT and FQNNGV. In TCRdb, the 5' RACE reads were re-called with MiXCR into one record per CDR3 protein. The sample shows about 240,000 distinct CDR3 sequences, around a tenth of them seen only once. This clonotype was obtained from a male donor with ankylosing spondylitis or in good health (not recorded which). Sequencing was done on a sample of blood, either unsorted or a sorted T cell fraction (not recorded which). V gene TRBV11-2 combines with J gene TRBJ1-4, with D uncertain. CDR3 in DNA: TGTGCCAGCAGCCGGGGTACCTCCTCGGTTGAAAAACTGTTTTTT. It codes for CASSRGTSSVEKLFF.